Shown below are 8 T cell receptor beta chains from a single sample sequenced in a study of blood T cell repertoires in COVID-19. This table comes from immunoSEQ multiplex PCR, and its TCRdb copy is limited to in-frame clones, with some not included. The table shows about 270,000 clones, with approximately 88% occurring only once. Sequenced input: PBMCs or T cells enriched from blood (not recorded which). The source is a woman in her 40s with acute COVID-19.

This clone appeared a few times. The chain employs TRBV27 and TRBJ1-5; TRBD1 aligns across 7 bases. Trimming at V came to 6 bases and at J to 0 bases, leaving 5 bases not matched to a gene. The CDR3 contains 15 residues. The germline V gene has CDR1 MNHEY and CDR2 SMNVEV (reference sequence). CDR3 bases: TGTGCCAGCAGAACAGGGGCGGTTAGCAATCAGCCCCAGCATTTT. Its translation is CASRTGAVSNQPQHF.

This clone was found once. The gene calls are TRBV21-1 and TRBJ1-1. TRBV21-1 is a listed pseudogene. CDR3 length: 13 residues. The CDR3 DNA is TGTGCCACTACCTCGATCCTGAACACTGAAGCTTTCTTT. It is translated as CATTSILNTEAFF.

The V and J genes are TRBV10-3 and TRBJ1-1, with a weak D call TRBD1 (6 bases). V was shortened by 1 base and J by 5 bases, with 14 bases between the two germline ends. CDR1 ENHRY and CDR2 SYGVKD come from the germline V gene. CDR3 length: 15 residues. CDR3 loop: CAISELTVRGTEAFF. DNA of the CDR3: TGTGCCATCAGTGAGTTGACGGTAAGGGGGACTGAAGCTTTCTTT.

The genes are TRBV30 and TRBJ2-1; D ambiguous. V was pared by 2 bases and J by 0 bases, with 8 bases between. This CDR3 contains 14 residues. Germline CDR1 reads GTSNPN; CDR2 reads SVGIG (reference sequence). CDR3 sequence reads: CAWSRKSSYNEQFF. As DNA, the CDR3 is TGTGCCTGGAGTAGAAAGAGCTCCTACAATGAGCAGTTCTTC.

The chain employs TRBV28 and TRBJ2-7; D gene ambiguous. Germline lookup yields CDR1 MDHEN and CDR2 SYDVKM. CDR3 size: 11 residues. The V end was cut by 6 bases, the J end by 0 bases, with 3 bases between. The CDR3 sequence is CASSGSYEQYF. The CDR3 bases are TGTGCCAGCAGCGGCTCCTACGAGCAGTACTTC.

Only a few counts were recorded for this clone. This chain connects TRBV3-1 (or the pseudogene TRBV3-2) to TRBJ1-2; 10 bases line up with TRBD1. Losses at the gene ends were 1 base for V and 8 bases for J; bases not matched to a gene: 4. The CDR3 contains 14 residues. CDR1 is LGHDT and CDR2 is YNNKEL in the germline V gene (reference sequence). The CDR3 sequence: CASSQAVTGGGYTF. The CDR3 DNA sequence: TGTGCCAGCAGCCAAGCGGTGACAGGGGGCGGCTACACCTTC.

The J gene is TRBJ2-2, the V gene TRBV7-9, with a tentative D call TRBD2 (5 bases). This CDR3 has 14 residues. The germline gives CDR1 SEHNR, CDR2 FQNEAQ (reference sequence). V shed 1 base and J shed 9 bases, with 12 bases lying between them. The CDR3 DNA follows: TGTGCCAGCAGCTTAGTAGCTAGCAGGCGGGAGCTGTTTTTT. Its protein product is CASSLVASRRELFF.

The V call is TRBV11-2, the J call TRBJ1-5; no definite D call. V was trimmed by 1 base and J by 7 bases, leaving 8 bases between them. This CDR3 spans 13 amino acids. Germline V CDR1 and CDR2: SGHAT, FQNNGV. CDR3 DNA: TGTGCCAGCAGCTTAGTTCCAGGACAGCCCCAGCATTTT. Its translation is CASSLVPGQPQHF.